This T cell receptor (beta chain) was found in a study of early T cells in non-severe SARS-CoV-2 infection. This clonotype was counted many times. Its antigen is not known. Study-level points and caveats: VDJdb-based annotation leaned toward anti-spike CD8 responses and missed private and CD4 specificities.

Trimming took 6 bases from V and 10 from J; bases not matched to a gene: 13. Germline loops: CDR1 SGHAT, CDR2 FQNNGV. The CDR3 is made up of 16 amino acids. Using its own MiXCR run on the 5' RACE reads, TCRdb lists one record per CDR3 protein. The sample includes some 90,000 distinct CDR3 sequences, under 15% of them seen just once. The sequence was collected from an adult who was a healthcare worker with PCR-confirmed SARS-CoV-2 infection or an uninfected control (not recorded which). The sequenced sample consisted of whole blood. The chain has TRBV11-2 and TRBJ2-1; 12 bases align to TRBD1. The CDR3 sequence is CASRPVPGQGAEEQFF. In DNA form, the CDR3 reads TGTGCCAGCAGACCGGTGCCGGGACAGGGGGCCGAGGAGCAGTTCTTC.